This TCR beta chain was sequenced for a study of blood T cell repertoires in COVID-19. Turning to the study itself: Donors in the United States, Italy and Spain gave samples during acute or convalescent COVID-19. T cells, B-cell-depleted T cells, or PBMCs supplied cDNA or gDNA.

The germline V gene encodes CDR1 MNHNS and CDR2 SASEGT. V lost 4 bases and J lost 4; bases outside the gene matches: 15. The CDR3 totals 18 residues. As originally analysed: Amplification of reference gene primers was used by the study to estimate nucleated cell counts. Generated by immunoSEQ multiplex PCR, the TCRdb table keeps only in-frame clones and is missing some. V and J calls plus clone size are reproduced from that table; the DNA served to infer D and trimming. This table holds under 250,000 clones, around 88% found once. Sequencing used peripheral blood. The chain joins TRBV6-1 to TRBJ2-5; 10 nucleotides align to TRBD2. The receptor comes from a man aged 35-49 years with active or convalescent COVID-19. Here the CDR3 reads CASSVLAGVMGQGETQYF. For the CDR3, the DNA is TGTGCCAGCAGTGTTCTAGCGGGAGTGATGGGTCAGGGAGAGACCCAGTACTTC.